The clone carrying this TCR beta chain was recorded only once. The data are from a study of control samples from healthy donors and cancer patients. Only in-frame clones appear in the TCRdb table, and some are missing; sequencing was by immunoSEQ multiplex PCR. The sample carries tens of thousands of clones, roughly nine tenths recorded once. Germline V gives CDR1 SGHRS, CDR2 YFSETQ. With V trimmed by 0 bases and J by 0 bases, 3 bases remained unmatched. The CDR3 totals 16 residues. What was sequenced was blood. The gene calls are TRBV5-1 and TRBJ2-1, with 7 nucleotides matching TRBD2. The sequence was obtained from a woman aged 55 to 70 in good health. The CDR3 nucleotides are TGCGCCAGCAGCTTGGCGGGAGGAAGCTCCTACAATGAGCAGTTCTTC. It encodes CASSLAGGSSYNEQFF.